This paragraph reports one T cell receptor beta chain. The length of the CDR3 is 14 residues. With V trimmed by 3 bases and J by 6 bases, 8 bases remained unmatched. CDR1 is SGHRS and CDR2 is YFSETQ in the germline V gene. The data stem from a study of shared clonotypes between healthy human individuals. Study context: Three plates were used per donor for CD4 naive, three for CD4 memory, two for CD8 naive and one for CD8 memory.

The method was immunoSEQ multiplex PCR; TCRdb's version includes in-frame clones alone and lacks a portion of them. The profile covers more than 600,000 clones, with roughly nine tenths appearing a single time and 20% to 25% taken by the ten largest. Naive CD8 cells lacked CD45RO and underwent positive selection for CCR7, leaving out terminally differentiated effector memory CD45RA+ cells. The receptor's source is a young man in good health. J is TRBJ2-7 and V is TRBV5-1; 8 nucleotides match TRBD1. Sequences were obtained from naive CD8+ T cells sorted from blood. CDR3 sequence: CASSSGGGVGEQYF. CDR3 DNA: TGCGCCAGCAGCTCAGGGGGCGGTGTCGGCGAGCAGTACTTC.